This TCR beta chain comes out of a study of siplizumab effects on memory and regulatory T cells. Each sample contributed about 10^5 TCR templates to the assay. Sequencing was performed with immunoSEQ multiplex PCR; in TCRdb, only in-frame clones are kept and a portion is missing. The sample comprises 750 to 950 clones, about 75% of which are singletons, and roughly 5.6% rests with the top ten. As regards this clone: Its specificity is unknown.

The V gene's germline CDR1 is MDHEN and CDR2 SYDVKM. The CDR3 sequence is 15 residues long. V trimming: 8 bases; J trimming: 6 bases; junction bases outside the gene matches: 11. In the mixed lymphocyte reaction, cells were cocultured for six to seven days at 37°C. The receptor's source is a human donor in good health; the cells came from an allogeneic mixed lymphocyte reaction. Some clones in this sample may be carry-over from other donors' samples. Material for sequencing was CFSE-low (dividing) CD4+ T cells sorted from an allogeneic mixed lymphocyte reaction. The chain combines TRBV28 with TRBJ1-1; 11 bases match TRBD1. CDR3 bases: TGTGCCAGCGGAACTATCGGGACAGGGGGACCTGAAGCTTTCTTT. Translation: CASGTIGTGGPEAFF.